What follows is one T cell receptor (beta chain) and its context. Its antigen is unidentified. The TCR beta libraries used 2 to 2.5 micrograms of genomic DNA that came from cryopreserved PBMCs. This CDR3 comprises 16 residues. V lost 2 bases to trimming and J lost 0 bases, with 13 bases between them. Germline CDR1 is MNHEY and CDR2 is SVGAGI. This specimen belongs to a study of cytotoxic CD8 clonotypes in ibrutinib-treated CLL. Across the whole study: Response sampling took place at median approximately eleven months of treatment, range 6 to 36. A mean of around 270,000 productive templates and over 85,000 productive rearrangements was obtained per sample.

Libraries were prepared by immunoSEQ multiplex PCR; TCRdb keeps only in-frame clonotypes and omits some of them. Here the sample spans several thousand clones, about 70% being singletons. Study-wide points: Public clonotypes were uncommon and contracted or stayed stable on treatment.

The sample in question was PBMCs, obtained before ibrutinib treatment. This clonotype was obtained from a human donor with chronic lymphocytic leukemia. V gene TRBV6-5 combines with J gene TRBJ1-2; D gene uncertain. CDR3 bases: TGTGCCAGCAGTTACAGGTCGCGGATTTCTAACTATGGCTACACCTTC. Protein product: CASSYRSRISNYGYTF.